This T cell receptor (beta chain) was identified in a study of cytomegalovirus exposure and HLA in healthy donors. Overall study findings and caveats: 87-base-pair reads could not separate some V segments, including TRBV6-2 and TRBV6-3. Further analysis, carried out later, found HLA-associated TCR beta chains more clonally expanded than equally common other chains. In a later analysis, a missense DCLRE1C variant was linked to TCR beta V- and J-gene trimming.

After removal of 0 bases from V and 3 bases from J, the junction contained 2 bases not matched to a gene. The CDR3 totals 15 residues. Germline lookup yields CDR1 MNHEY and CDR2 SMNVEV (reference sequence). In regard to this clone: Its antigen is unknown.

It was with 60 Vbeta and 13 Jbeta primers that the PCR ran. This table comes from immunoSEQ multiplex PCR, and its TCRdb copy is limited to in-frame clones, with some not included. Recorded for this sample: about 70,000 clones. The donors comprised healthy bone marrow donors. The receptor was isolated from a female donor in good health and CMV-seropositive. Sequencing was carried out using PBMCs. This sequence joins TRBV27 and TRBJ2-7; TRBD2 matches 10 bases. The CDR3 spells CASSLSWTSGYEQYF. DNA of the CDR3: TGTGCCAGCAGTTTATCCTGGACTAGCGGCTACGAGCAGTACTTC.